This TCR beta chain was captured by sequencing in a study of shared clonotypes between healthy human individuals. Germline CDR1 DFQATT, CDR2 SNEGSKA (reference sequence). The V end was cut by 8 bases, the J end by 5 bases, with 12 bases between. This CDR3 has 11 residues. There were no recent acute infections or vaccinations among the donors, who were healthy HIV-negative adults. Concerning this clone: Its target is unknown.

Repertoires were generated with immunoSEQ multiplex PCR, while TCRdb's copy carries only in-frame clones and drops some. The table has roughly 2.2 million clones, over 90% seen once. Study outcomes and limitations: Generation probabilities were higher for clonotypes shared across all four sorted-subset donors than for unshared ones. Despite large depth, sorted-subset datasets appeared incompletely sequenced.

The chain links TRBV20-1 to TRBJ1-2; maybe TRBD1 (5 bases). The receptor comes from a man aged 18 to 29 in good health. Some clones in this sample may be carry-over from other donors' samples. Material for sequencing was naive CD4+ T cells from PBMCs. Stated subset: CD45RA+ positively selected. CDR3 in amino acids: CSPGTAYGYTF. The CDR3 coding sequence is TGCAGTCCCGGGACGGCTTATGGCTACACCTTC.